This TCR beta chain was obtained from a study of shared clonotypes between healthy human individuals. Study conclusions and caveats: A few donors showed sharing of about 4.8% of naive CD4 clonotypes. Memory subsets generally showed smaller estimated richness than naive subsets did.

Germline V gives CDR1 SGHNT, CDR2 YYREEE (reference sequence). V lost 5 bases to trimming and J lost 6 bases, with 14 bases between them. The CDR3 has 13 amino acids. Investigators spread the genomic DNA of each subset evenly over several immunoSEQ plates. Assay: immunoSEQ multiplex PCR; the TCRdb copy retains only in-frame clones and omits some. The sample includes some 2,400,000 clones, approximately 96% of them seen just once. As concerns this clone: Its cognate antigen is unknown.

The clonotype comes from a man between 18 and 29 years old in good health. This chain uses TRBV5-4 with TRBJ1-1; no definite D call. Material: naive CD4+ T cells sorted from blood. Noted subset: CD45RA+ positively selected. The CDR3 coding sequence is TGTGCCAGCAGGCTTAAGGGAGGGTCTGAAGCTTTCTTT. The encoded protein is CASRLKGGSEAFF. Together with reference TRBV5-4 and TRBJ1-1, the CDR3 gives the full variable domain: ETGVTQSPTHLIKTRGQQVTLRCSSQSGHNTVSWYQQALGQGPQFIFQYYREEENGRGNFPPRFSGLQFPNYSSELNVNALELDDSALYLCASRLKGGSEAFFGQGTRLTVV.